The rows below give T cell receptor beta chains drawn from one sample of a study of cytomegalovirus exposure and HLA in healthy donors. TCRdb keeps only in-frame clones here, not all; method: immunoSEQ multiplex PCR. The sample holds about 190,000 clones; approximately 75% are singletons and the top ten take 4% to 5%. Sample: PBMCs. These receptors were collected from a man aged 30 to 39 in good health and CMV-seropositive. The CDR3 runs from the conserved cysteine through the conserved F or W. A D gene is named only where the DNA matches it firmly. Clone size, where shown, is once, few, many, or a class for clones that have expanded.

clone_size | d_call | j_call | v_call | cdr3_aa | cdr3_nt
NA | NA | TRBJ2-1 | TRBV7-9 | CASSLEGAPGVNEQFF | TGTGCCAGCAGCTTGGAGGGGGCCCCGGGGGTGAATGAGCAGTTCTTC
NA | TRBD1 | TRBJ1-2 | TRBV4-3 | CASSQDRGLGYGYTF | TGCGCCAGCAGCCAGGACAGGGGGCTAGGCTATGGCTACACCTTC
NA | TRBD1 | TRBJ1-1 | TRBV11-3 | CASSFAPSGTGATEAFF | TGTGCCAGCAGCTTCGCTCCCTCCGGGACAGGGGCCACTGAAGCTTTCTTT
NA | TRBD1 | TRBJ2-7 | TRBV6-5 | CASSRDRERSYEQYF | TGTGCCAGCAGCCGGGACAGAGAGCGCTCCTACGAGCAGTACTTC
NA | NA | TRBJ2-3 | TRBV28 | CASRPKPMSTDTQYF | TGTGCCAGCAGACCCAAGCCTATGAGCACAGATACGCAGTATTTT
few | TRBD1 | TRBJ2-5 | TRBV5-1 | CASSLGQGAHGETQYF | TGCGCCAGCAGCTTGGGGCAGGGGGCGCACGGAGAGACCCAGTACTTC
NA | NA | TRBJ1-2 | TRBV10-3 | CAISESKGADGYTF | TGTGCCATCAGTGAGTCGAAAGGGGCGGATGGCTACACCTTC
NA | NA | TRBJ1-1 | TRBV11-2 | CASSLGAVLGTEAFF | TGTGCCAGCAGCTTAGGTGCGGTACTGGGTACTGAAGCTTTCTTT
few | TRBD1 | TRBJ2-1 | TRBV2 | CASSDMGQGYNEQFF | TGTGCCAGCAGTGATATGGGACAGGGGTACAATGAGCAGTTCTTC
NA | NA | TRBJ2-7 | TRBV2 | CASSELSYEQYF | TGTGCCAGCAGTGAACTATCCTACGAGCAGTACTTC
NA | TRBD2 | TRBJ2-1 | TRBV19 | CASSIQKRGDNEQFF | TGTGCCAGTAGTATTCAGAAGCGGGGGGACAATGAGCAGTTCTTC
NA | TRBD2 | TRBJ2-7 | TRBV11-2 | CASSAFSGRGGQYF | TGTGCCAGCAGCGCCTTCAGCGGGAGGGGTGGGCAGTACTTC
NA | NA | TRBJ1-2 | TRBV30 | CAWSVQLLYGYTF | TGTGCCTGGAGTGTACAGCTACTTTATGGCTACACCTTC
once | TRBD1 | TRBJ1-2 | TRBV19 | CASRPTGGNYGYTF | TGTGCCAGTAGACCGACAGGGGGAAACTATGGCTACACCTTC
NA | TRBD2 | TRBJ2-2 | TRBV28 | CASSLTGGRITGELFF | TGTGCCAGCAGTTTAACGGGCGGGAGAATCACCGGGGAGCTGTTTTTT
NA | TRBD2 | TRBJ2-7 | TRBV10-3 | CAISESTAGGRDYEQYF | TGTGCCATCAGTGAGTCGACGGCGGGAGGCAGGGACTACGAGCAGTACTTC
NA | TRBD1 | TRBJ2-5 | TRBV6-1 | CASSIDRGRETQYF | TGTGCCAGCAGCATAGACAGGGGGAGGGAGACCCAGTACTTC
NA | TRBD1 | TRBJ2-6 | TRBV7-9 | CASSSDRESSGANVLTF | TGTGCCAGCAGCTCGGACAGGGAAAGCTCTGGGGCCAACGTCCTGACTTTC
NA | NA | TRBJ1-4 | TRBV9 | CASSVRGEKLFF | TGTGCCAGCAGCGTTCGGGGAGAAAAACTGTTTTTT
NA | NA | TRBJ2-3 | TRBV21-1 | CASSKVMAASTDTQYF | TGTGCCAGCAGCAAAGTCATGGCGGCTAGCACAGATACGCAGTATTTT
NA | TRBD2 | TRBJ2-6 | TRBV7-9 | CASSPGLAGSSGANVLTF | TGTGCCAGCAGCCCGGGACTAGCGGGGAGCTCTGGGGCCAACGTCCTGACTTTC
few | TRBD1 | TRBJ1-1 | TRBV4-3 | CASSQVQGWMNTEAFF | TGCGCCAGCAGCCAAGTACAGGGGTGGATGAACACTGAAGCTTTCTTT
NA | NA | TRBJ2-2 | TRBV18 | CASSPQGTEAGELFF | TGTGCCAGCTCACCACAAGGGACTGAGGCCGGGGAGCTGTTTTTT
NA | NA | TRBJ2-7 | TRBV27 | CASSFGGSRSYEQYF | TGTGCCAGCAGTTTCGGCGGGTCTCGTAGCTACGAGCAGTACTTC
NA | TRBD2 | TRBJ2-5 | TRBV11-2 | CASSSGLAGDLEETQYF | TGTGCCAGCAGCTCGGGACTAGCGGGAGATTTGGAAGAGACCCAGTACTTC
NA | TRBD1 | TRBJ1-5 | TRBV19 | CASSSARTGQNQPQHF | TGTGCCAGTAGTTCAGCTAGGACAGGGCAGAATCAGCCCCAGCATTTT
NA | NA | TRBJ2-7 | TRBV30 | CAWSGAVEQYF | TGTGCCTGGAGTGGTGCAGTCGAGCAGTACTTC
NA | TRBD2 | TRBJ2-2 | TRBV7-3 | CASSLGEGMAGELFF | TGTGCCAGCAGCTTGGGGGAGGGAATGGCCGGGGAGCTGTTTTTT
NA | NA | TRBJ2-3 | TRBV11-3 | CASSLGLSPDTQYF | TGTGCCAGCAGCCTCGGACTATCCCCAGATACGCAGTATTTT